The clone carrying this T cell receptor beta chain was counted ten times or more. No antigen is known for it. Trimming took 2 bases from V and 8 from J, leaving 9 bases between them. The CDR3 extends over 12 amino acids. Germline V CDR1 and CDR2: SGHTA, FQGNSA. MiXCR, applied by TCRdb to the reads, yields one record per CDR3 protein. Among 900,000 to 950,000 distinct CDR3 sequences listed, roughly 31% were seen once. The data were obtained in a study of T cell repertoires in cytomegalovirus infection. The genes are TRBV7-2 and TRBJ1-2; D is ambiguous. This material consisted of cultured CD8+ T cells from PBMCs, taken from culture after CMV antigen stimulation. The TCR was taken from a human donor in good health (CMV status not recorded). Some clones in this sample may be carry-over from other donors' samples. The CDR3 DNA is TGTGCCAGCAGCTTAAAGGCGCAGGGCTACACCTTC. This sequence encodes CASSLKAQGYTF.